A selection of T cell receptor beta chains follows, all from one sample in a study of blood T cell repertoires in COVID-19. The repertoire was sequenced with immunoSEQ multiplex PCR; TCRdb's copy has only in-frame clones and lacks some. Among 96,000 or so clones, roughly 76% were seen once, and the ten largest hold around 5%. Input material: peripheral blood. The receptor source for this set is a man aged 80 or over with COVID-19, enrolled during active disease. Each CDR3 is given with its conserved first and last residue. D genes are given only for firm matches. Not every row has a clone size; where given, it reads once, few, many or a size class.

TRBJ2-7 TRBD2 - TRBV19 TGTGCCAGTAGTGGGATAGCGGGAGTCTACGAGCAGTACTTC CASSGIAGVYEQYF
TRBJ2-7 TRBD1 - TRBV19 TGTGCCAGTAGTGATACAGGGGACGTCTACGAGCAGTACTTC CASSDTGDVYEQYF
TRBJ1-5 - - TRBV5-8 TGTGCCAGCAGCTTGGTGGGCGCGGGGACTCAGCCCCAGCATTTT CASSLVGAGTQPQHF
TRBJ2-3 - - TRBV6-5 TGTGCCAGCAGTTACTCGTGGGACACTTTAACAGATACGCAGTATTTT CASSYSWDTLTDTQYF
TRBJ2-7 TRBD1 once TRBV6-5 TGTGCCAGCAGCCCGGCCCGGACAGGGGTAATGGAGCAGTACTTC CASSPARTGVMEQYF
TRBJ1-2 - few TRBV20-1 TGCAGTGCTAGTAGGAGTTGGAACTATGGCTACACCTTC CSASRSWNYGYTF
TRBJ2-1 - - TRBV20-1 TGCAGTGCTAGTTCTCACGGCTACAATGAGCAGTTCTTC CSASSHGYNEQFF
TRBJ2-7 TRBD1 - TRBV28 TGTGCCAGCAGTCGTCCCCTCACAGGGGGCTACGAGCAGTACTTC CASSRPLTGGYEQYF
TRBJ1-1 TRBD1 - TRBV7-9 TGTGCCAGCAGACGACAGGGGACGTTCACTGAAGCTTTCTTT CASRRQGTFTEAFF
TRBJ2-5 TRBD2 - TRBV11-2 TGTGCCAGCAGCTTGGGTAGGACTAGCGGGGGGTATCAAGAGACCCAGTACTTC CASSLGRTSGGYQETQYF
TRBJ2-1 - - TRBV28 TGTGCCAGCGTGACTAGACCCCATGAGCAGTTCTTC CASVTRPHEQFF
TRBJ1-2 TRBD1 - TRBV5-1 TGCGCCAGCAGCTTCGGACAGGCGAGTAACTATGGCTACACCTTC CASSFGQASNYGYTF
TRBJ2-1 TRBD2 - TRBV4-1 TGCGCCAGCAGCCAGGTCACTAGCGGGAGGGCCGGGTACAACAATGAGCAGTTCTTC CASSQVTSGRAGYNNEQFF
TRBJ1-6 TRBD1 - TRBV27 TGTGCCAGCACCGAATCCGGGACAGGGTATAATTCACCCCTCCACTTT CASTESGTGYNSPLHF
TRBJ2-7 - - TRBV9 TGTGCCAGCAGCGTAGGCAGGGAATCGTTCTACGAGCAGTACTTC CASSVGRESFYEQYF
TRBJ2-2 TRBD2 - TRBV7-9 TGTGCCAGCAGCCCCACTAGCGGGAGGGCCGGCGTTGCCGGGGAGCTGTTTTTT CASSPTSGRAGVAGELFF
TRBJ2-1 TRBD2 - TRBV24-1 TGTGCCACCAGTGATTCGTCTAGCGGGGGGTCCTACAATGAGCAGTTCTTC CATSDSSSGGSYNEQFF
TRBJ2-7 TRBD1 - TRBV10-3 TGTGCCATCAGTGACCCCGGACAGGGGGGAAGCTACGAGCAGTACTTC CAISDPGQGGSYEQYF
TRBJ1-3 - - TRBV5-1 TGCGCCAGCAGCTCCTTGTTGGGAAACACCATATATTTT CASSSLLGNTIYF
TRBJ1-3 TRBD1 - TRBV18 TGTGCCAGCTCTCTCACAGGGGGCAACTCTGGAAACACCATATATTTT CASSLTGGNSGNTIYF
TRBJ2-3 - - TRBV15 TGTGCCACCAGCAGAGATAGTTGGCGGGTTGCAGATACGCAGTATTTT CATSRDSWRVADTQYF
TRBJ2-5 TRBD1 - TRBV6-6 TGTGCCAGCAGTACCGGGACAGGGACTGGGGAGACCCAGTACTTC CASSTGTGTGETQYF
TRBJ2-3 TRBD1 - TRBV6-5 TGTGCCAGCAGGGAGACAGGGGGCGCATATGATACGCAGTATTTT CASRETGGAYDTQYF
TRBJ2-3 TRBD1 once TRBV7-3 TGTGCCAGCAGCCTGAGAGGACAGGGGGAGATCACAGATACGCAGTATTTT CASSLRGQGEITDTQYF
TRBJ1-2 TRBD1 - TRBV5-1 TGCGCCAGCAGTCGAGACAGGGGCAACTATGGCTACACCTTC CASSRDRGNYGYTF
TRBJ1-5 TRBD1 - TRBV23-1 TGCGCCAGCAGCCGGGACAGGGATAGCAATCAGCCCCAGCATTTT CASSRDRDSNQPQHF
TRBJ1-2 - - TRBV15 TGTGCCACCAGCAGAGGGGCTGGGTATGGCTACACCTTC CATSRGAGYGYTF
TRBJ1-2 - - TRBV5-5 TGTGCCAGCAGCTTGGCAGCTAACTATGGCTACACCTTC CASSLAANYGYTF
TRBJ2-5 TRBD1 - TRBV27 TGTGCCAGCAGTTTACTCGGGACAGGCCAAGAGACCCAGTACTTC CASSLLGTGQETQYF
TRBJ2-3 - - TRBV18 TGTGCCAGCTCACCTGGGGGAGGAGATACGCAGTATTTT CASSPGGGDTQYF
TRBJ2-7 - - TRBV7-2 TGTGCCAGCAGCTCCACCGGGGGTGTGCACTCCTACGAGCAGTACTTC CASSSTGGVHSYEQYF
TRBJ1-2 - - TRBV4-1 TGCGCCAGCAGCCGCCCAAGTCGGGAACGGACCTTC CASSRPSRERTF
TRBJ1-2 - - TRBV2 TGTGCCAGCAGTGAATTGTGGGCAGGGAAGGGCTACACCTTC CASSELWAGKGYTF
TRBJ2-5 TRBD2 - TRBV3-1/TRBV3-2 TGTGCCAGCAGCCGGGGGACTAGCGGGGGATCCCACGAGACCCAGTACTTC CASSRGTSGGSHETQYF
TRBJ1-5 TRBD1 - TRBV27 TGTGCCAGCAGTCAGGGACGGACAGGGGGCGAAGGCAATCAGCCCCAGCATTTT CASSQGRTGGEGNQPQHF
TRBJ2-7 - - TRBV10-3 TGTGCCATCAGTGCATGGCAGGGAACCTACGAGCAGTACTTC CAISAWQGTYEQYF
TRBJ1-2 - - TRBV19 TGTGCCAGTAGTATAGATCAGCAGGTTGGATCGCGTGGCTACACCTTC CASSIDQQVGSRGYTF
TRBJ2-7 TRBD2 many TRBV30 TGTGCCTTTTTGCGCGGGGGGAGGCGTAGCGAGCAGTACTTC CAFLRGGRRSEQYF
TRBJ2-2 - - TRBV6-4 TGTGCCAGCAGTGTAAGCCCCCGATACGGGGAGCTGTTTTTT CASSVSPRYGELFF
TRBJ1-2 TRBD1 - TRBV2 TGTGCCAGCAGTAGAGGGACAGCCCCTAACTATGGCTACACCTTC CASSRGTAPNYGYTF
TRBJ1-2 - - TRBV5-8 TGTGCCAGCAGCTTCCCTGACACGAAATATGGCTACACCTTC CASSFPDTKYGYTF
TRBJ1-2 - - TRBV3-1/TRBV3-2 TGTGCCAGCAGCCCCCTTGGGGCGGAGGGCTACACCTTC CASSPLGAEGYTF
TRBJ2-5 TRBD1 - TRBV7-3 TGTGCCAGCAGCTCTGGACAGGGGCATCAAGAGACCCAGTACTTC CASSSGQGHQETQYF
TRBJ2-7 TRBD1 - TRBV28 TGTGCCAGCAGTCCCACCCCCTGGACAGGGGTTGGCTTC CASSPTPWTGVGF
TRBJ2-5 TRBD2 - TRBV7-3 TGTGCCAGCAGCCGCCGGGGAGCGGGAGGCCAAGAGACCCAGTACTTC CASSRRGAGGQETQYF
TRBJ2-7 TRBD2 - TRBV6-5 TGTGCCGGACGGACTAGCGGGACTTACGAGCAGTACTTC CAGRTSGTYEQYF
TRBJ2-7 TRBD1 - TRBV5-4 TGTGCCAGCAGCTCACGGACAGGGGGAACCTACGAGCAGTACTTC CASSSRTGGTYEQYF
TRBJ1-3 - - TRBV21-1 TGTGCCAGCAGCAAAGGGGAAGGGGGGGATAGAAACACCATATATTTT CASSKGEGGDRNTIYF
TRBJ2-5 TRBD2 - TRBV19 TGTGCCAGTAGTAGGACTAGCTATGAGACCCAGTACTTC CASSRTSYETQYF
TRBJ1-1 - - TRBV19 TGTGCCAGTAGTATCCCCAGGGCCGGACGGGTCAACACTGAAGCTTTCTTT CASSIPRAGRVNTEAFF
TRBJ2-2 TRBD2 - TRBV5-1 TGCGCCAGCAGCAAGGACGGACTAGCGGGAGGAACCGGGGAGCTGTTTTTT CASSKDGLAGGTGELFF
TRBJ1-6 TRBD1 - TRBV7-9 TGTGCCAGCCGGACAGGGGAAAATTCACCCCTCCACTTT CASRTGENSPLHF
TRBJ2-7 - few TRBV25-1 TGTGCCAGCAGAGGACAGGAGGGGACCTACGAGCAGTACTTC CASRGQEGTYEQYF